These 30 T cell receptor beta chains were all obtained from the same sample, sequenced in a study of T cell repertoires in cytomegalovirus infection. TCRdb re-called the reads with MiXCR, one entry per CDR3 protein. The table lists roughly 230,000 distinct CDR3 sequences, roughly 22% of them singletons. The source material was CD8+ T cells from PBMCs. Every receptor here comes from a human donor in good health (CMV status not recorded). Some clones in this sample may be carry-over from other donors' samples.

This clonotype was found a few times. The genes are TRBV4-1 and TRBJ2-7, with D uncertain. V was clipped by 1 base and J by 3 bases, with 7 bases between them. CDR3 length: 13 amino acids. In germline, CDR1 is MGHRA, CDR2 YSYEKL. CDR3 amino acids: CASSQVGSYEQYF. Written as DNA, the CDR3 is TGCGCCAGCAGCCAAGTGGGCAGCTACGAGCAGTACTTC.

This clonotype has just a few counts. CDR3 nucleotides: TGCAGCGTTGAAGCTAGGGGGGGCTGGACAGATACGCAGTATTTT. It translates to CSVEARGGWTDTQYF. The chain is built from TRBV29-1 and TRBJ2-3; weak D call: TRBD2 (7 bases). The CDR3 sequence is 15 residues long. From germline, CDR1 is SQVTM and CDR2 ANQGSEA. V gave up 1 base and J gave up 3 bases, with 14 bases separating them.

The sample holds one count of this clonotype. The chain's CDR3 is CASSLLSSGGAYNEQFF. DNA for the CDR3: TGTGCCAGCAGTTTATTGTCTAGCGGGGGTGCCTACAATGAGCAGTTCTTC. The rearrangement joins TRBV27 to TRBJ2-1; 10 nucleotides agree with TRBD2. J gave up 2 bases and V 1 base, and 5 bases lay outside the gene matches. Germline CDR1 MNHEY, CDR2 SMNVEV (reference sequence). The CDR3 is 17 residues long.

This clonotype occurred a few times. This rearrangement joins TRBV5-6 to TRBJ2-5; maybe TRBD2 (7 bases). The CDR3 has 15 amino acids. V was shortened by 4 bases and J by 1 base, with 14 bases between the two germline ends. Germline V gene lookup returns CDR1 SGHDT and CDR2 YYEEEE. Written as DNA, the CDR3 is TGTGCCAGCAGCCGAGGGGGGGGCGGCCAAGAGACCCAGTACTTC. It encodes CASSRGGGGQETQYF.

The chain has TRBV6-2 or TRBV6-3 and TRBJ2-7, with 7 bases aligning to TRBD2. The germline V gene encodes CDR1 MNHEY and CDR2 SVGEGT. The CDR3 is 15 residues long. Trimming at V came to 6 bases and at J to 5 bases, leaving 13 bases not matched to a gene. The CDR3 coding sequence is TGTGCCAGCAGCTCCTTGGGGGGGAACCGTCACGAGCAGTACTTC. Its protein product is CASSSLGGNRHEQYF.

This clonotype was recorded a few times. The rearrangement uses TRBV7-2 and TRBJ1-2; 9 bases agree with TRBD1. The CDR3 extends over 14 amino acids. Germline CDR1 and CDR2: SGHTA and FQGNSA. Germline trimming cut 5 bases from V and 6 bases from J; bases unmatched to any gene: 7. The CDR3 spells CASSPWGTGNGYTF. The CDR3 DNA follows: TGTGCCAGCAGCCCCTGGGGGACAGGGAATGGCTACACCTTC.

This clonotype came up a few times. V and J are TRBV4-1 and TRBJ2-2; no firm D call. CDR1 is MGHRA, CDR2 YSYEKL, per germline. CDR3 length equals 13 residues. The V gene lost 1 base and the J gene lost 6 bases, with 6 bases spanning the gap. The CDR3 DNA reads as TGCGCCAGCAGCCAAGTCCCGTCCGGGGAGCTGTTTTTT. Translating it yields CASSQVPSGELFF.

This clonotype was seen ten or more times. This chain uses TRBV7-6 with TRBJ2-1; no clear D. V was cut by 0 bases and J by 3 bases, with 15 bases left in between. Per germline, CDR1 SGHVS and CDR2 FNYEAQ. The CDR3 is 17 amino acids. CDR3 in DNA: TGTGCCAGCAGCTTAGCTAACCCCGCATCCTACTACAATGAGCAGTTCTTC. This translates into CASSLANPASYYNEQFF.

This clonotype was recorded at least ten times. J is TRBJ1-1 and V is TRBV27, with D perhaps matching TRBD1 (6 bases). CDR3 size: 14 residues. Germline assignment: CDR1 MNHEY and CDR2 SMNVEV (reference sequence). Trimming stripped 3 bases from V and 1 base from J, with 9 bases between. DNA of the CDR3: TGTGCCAGCAGTTTGACCAGGGGGAACACTGAAGCTTTCTTT. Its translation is CASSLTRGNTEAFF.

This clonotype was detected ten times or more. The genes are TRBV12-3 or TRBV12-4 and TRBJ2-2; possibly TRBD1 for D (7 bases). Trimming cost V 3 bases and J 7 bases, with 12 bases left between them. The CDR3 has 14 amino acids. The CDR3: CASSLAGQSGELFF. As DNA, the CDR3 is TGTGCCAGCAGTTTGGCGGGACAGAGCGGGGAGCTGTTTTTT.

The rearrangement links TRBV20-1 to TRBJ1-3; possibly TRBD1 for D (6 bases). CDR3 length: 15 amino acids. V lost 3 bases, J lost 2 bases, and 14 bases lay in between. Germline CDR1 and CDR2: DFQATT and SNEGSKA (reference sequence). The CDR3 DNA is TGCAGTGCTAGCTGCCGGGACAAGACTGGAAACACCATATATTTT. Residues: CSASCRDKTGNTIYF.

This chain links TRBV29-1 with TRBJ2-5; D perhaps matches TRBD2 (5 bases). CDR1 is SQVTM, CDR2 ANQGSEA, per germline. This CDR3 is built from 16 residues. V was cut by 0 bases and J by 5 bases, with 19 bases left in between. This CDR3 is CSVEDLDSQSPETQYF. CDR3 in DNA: TGCAGCGTTGAAGATCTGGACTCACAAAGTCCGGAGACCCAGTACTTC.

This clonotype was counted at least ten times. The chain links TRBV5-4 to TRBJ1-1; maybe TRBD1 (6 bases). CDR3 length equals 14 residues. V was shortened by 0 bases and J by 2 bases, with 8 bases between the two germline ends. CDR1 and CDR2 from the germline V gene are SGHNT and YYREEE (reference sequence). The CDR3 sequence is CASSLEGGNTEAFF. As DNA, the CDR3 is TGTGCCAGCAGCTTGGAGGGGGGCAACACTGAAGCTTTCTTT.

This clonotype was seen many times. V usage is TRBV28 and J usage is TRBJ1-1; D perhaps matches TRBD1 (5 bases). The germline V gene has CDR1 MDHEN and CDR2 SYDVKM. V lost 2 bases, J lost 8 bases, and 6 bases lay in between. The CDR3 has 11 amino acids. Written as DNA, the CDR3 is TGTGCCAGCAGTTTAGGGGACGAAGCTTTCTTT. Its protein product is CASSLGDEAFF.

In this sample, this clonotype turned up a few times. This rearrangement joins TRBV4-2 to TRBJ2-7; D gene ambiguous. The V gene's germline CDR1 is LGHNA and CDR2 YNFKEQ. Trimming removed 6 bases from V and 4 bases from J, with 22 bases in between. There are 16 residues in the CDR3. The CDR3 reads CASSESATHYPYEQYF. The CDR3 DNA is TGTGCCAGCAGTGAATCAGCTACCCATTACCCTTACGAGCAGTACTTC.

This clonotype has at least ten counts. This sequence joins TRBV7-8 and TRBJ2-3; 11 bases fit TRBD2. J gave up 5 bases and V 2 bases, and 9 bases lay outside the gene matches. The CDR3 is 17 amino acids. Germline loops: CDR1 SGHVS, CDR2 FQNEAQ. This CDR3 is CASSLWLAGGTVDTQYF. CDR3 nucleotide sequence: TGTGCCAGCAGCTTATGGCTAGCGGGGGGAACCGTAGATACGCAGTATTTT.

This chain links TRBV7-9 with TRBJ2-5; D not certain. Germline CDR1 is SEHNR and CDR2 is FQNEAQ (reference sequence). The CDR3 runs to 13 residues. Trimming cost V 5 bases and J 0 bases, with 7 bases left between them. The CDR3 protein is CASSTRYQETQYF. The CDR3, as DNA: TGTGCCAGCAGCACAAGGTACCAAGAGACCCAGTACTTC.

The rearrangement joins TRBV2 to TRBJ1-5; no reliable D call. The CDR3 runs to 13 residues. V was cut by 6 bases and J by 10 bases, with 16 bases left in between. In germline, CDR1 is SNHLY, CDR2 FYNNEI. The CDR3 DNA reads TGTGCCAGCAGACCAGTGCGAAACCTTCCCCAGCATTTT. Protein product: CASRPVRNLPQHF.

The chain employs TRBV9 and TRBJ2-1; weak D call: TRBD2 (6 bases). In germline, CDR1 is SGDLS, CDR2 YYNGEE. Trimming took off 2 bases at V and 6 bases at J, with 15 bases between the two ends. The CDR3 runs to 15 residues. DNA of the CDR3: TGTGCCAGCAGCGTTGGCCTAGATAGCGGCAATGAGCAGTTCTTC. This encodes CASSVGLDSGNEQFF.

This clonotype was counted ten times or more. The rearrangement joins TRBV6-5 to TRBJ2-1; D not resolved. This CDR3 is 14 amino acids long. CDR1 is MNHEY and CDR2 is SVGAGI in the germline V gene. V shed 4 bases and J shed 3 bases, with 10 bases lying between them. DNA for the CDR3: TGTGCCAGCAGTTCCCAACCGAGCTACAATGAGCAGTTCTTC. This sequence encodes CASSSQPSYNEQFF.

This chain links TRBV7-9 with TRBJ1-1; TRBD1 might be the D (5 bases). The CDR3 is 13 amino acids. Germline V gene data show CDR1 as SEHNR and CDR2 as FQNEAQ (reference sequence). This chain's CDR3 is CANRGVMNTEAFF. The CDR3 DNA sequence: TGTGCTAACCGGGGGGTCATGAACACTGAAGCTTTCTTT.

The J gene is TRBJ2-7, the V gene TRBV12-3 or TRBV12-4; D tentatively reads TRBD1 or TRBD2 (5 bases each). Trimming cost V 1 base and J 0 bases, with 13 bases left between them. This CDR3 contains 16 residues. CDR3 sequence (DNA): TGTGCCAGCAGTTTAGGGGGGACGGAGAGCTCCTACGAGCAGTACTTC. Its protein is CASSLGGTESSYEQYF.

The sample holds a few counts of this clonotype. This chain's CDR3 is CASSYFTGAETQYF. The CDR3 DNA reads TGTGCCAGCAGTTACTTTACAGGGGCTGAGACCCAGTACTTC. The rearrangement joins TRBV6-5 to TRBJ2-5; 7 bases are a match to TRBD1. This CDR3 comprises 14 residues. Germline CDR1 reads MNHEY; CDR2 reads SVGAGI. J was trimmed by 5 bases and V by 1 base; bases with no gene match: 4.

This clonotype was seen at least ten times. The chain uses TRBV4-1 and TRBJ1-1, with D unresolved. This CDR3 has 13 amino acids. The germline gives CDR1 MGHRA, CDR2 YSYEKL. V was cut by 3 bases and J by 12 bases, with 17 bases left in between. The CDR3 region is CASSQSLGSGTFF. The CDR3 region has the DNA TGCGCCAGCAGCCAGAGCCTAGGCTCCGGGACTTTCTTT.

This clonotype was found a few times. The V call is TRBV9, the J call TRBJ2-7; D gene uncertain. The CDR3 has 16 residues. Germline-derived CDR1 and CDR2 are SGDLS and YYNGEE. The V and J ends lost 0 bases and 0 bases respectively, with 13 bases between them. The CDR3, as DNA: TGTGCCAGCAGCGTAGCTATTGCAGAGGCCTCCTACGAGCAGTACTTC. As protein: CASSVAIAEASYEQYF. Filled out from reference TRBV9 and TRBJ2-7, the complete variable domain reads DSGVTQTPKHLITATGQRVTLRCSPRSGDLSVYWYQQSLDQGLQFLIQYYNGEERAKGNILERFSAQQFPDLHSELNLSSLELGDSALYFCASSVAIAEASYEQYFGPGTRLTVT.

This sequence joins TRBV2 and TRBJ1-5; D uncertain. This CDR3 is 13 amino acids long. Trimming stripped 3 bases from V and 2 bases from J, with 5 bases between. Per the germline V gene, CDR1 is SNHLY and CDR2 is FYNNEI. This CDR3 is CASSEWGNQPQHF. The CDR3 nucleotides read TGTGCCAGCAGTGAGTGGGGCAATCAGCCCCAGCATTTT.

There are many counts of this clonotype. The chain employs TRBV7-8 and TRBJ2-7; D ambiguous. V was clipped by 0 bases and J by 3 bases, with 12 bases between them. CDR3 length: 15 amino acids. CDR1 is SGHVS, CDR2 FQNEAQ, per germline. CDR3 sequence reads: CASSLATDLNYEQYF. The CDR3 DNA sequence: TGTGCCAGCAGCTTAGCAACGGATCTCAACTACGAGCAGTACTTC.

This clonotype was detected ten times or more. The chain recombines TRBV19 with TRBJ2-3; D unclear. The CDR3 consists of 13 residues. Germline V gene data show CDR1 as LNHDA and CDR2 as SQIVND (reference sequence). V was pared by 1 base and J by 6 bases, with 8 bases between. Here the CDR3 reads CASSIGLLDTQYF. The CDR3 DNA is TGTGCCAGTAGTATAGGTCTCCTGGATACGCAGTATTTT.

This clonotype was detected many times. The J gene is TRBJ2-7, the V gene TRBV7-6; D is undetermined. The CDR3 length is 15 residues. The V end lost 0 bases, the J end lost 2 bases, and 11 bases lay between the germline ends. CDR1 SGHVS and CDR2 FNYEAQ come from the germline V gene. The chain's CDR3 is CASSLAKGFPYEQYF. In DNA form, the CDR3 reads TGTGCCAGCAGCTTAGCGAAGGGTTTTCCCTACGAGCAGTACTTC.

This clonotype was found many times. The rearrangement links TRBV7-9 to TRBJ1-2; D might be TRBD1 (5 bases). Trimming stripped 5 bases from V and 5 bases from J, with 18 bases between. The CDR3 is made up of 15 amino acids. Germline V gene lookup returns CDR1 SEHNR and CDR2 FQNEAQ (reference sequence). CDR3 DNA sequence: TGTGCCAGCAGCCGTACTTTGGACACTTTTTATGGCTACACCTTC. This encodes CASSRTLDTFYGYTF.